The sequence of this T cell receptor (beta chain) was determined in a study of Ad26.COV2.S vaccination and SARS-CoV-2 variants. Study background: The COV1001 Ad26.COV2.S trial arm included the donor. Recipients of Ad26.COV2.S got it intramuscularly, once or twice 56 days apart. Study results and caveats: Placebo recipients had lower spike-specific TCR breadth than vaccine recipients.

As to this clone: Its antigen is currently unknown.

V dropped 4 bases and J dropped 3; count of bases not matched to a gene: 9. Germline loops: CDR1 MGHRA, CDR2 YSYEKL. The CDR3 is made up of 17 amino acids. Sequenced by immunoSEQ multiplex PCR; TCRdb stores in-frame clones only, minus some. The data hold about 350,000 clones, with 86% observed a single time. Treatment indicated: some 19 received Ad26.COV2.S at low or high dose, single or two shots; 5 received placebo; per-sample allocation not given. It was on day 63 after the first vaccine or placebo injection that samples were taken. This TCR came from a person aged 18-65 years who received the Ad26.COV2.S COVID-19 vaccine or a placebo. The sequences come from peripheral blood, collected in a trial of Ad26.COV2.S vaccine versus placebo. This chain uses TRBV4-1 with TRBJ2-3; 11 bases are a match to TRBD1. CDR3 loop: CASSLNPGQGATDTQYF. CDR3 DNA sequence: TGCGCCAGCAGCCTGAACCCCGGACAGGGGGCTACAGATACGCAGTATTTT.